The following is a T cell receptor beta chain sequence with its context. The CDR3 is 13 amino acids. With 11 bases removed from V and 1 base from J, the gap between germline ends came to 12 bases. Per germline, CDR1 MNHNY and CDR2 SVGAGI (reference sequence). The entry originates in a study of Graves' ophthalmopathy and Graves' hyperthyroidism. The authors amplified TCR beta CDR3 regions, and they did so from RNA transcripts for repertoire sequencing. Second-round multiplex PCR came after first-round RT-PCR with HTBI primers. TCRdb recomputed calls from the multiplex PCR reads with MiXCR, one row per CDR3 protein. The sample records hundreds of thousands of distinct CDR3 sequences, 35% to 45% being singletons.

The sample comprised peripheral blood. The TCR comes from an adult man with Graves' ophthalmopathy. The rearrangement joins TRBV6-6 to TRBJ1-5; no reliable D call. The CDR3, as DNA: TGTGCCTGCGGGCTAGGGAGCAATCAGCCCCAGCATTTT. Protein sequence: CACGLGSNQPQHF.